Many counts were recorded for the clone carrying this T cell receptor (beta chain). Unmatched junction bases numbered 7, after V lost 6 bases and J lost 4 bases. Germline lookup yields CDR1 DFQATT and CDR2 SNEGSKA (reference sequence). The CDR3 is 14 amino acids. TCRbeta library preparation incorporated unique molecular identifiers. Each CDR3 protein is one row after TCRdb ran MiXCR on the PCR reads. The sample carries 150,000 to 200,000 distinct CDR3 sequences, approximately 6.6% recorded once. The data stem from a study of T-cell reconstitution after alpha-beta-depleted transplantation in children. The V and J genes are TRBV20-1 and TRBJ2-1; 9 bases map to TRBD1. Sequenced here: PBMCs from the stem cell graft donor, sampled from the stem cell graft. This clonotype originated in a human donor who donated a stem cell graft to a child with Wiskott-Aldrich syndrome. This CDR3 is CSAPQGARYNEQFF. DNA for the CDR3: TGCAGTGCCCCACAGGGGGCGCGATACAATGAGCAGTTCTTC.